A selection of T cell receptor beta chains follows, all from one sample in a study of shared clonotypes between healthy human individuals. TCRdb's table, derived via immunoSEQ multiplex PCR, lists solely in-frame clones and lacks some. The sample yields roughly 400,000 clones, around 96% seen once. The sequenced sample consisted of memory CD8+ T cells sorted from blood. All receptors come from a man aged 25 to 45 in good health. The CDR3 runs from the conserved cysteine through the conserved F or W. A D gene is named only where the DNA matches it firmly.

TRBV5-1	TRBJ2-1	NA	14	TGCGCCACCAGGGTACAGAAAGATTTTAATGAGCAGTTCTTC	CATRVQKDFNEQFF
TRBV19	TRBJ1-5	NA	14	TGTGCCAGTAGCACCGGGACCAGCAATCAGCCCCAGCATTTT	CASSTGTSNQPQHF
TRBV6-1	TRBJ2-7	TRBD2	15	TGTGCCAGCAGCGCCTCTAGCGGGAGGGCCTACGAGCAGTACTTC	CASSASSGRAYEQYF
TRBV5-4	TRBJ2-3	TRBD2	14	TGTGCCAGCAGCTTGTCGGGCGGGAGAGATACGCAGTATTTT	CASSLSGGRDTQYF
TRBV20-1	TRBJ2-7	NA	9	TGCAGTGCTAGTGACCAACAGTACTTC	CSASDQQYF
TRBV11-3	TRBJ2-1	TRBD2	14	TGTGCCAGCAGCTTCTCGGGAGGGTACAATGAGCAGTTCTTC	CASSFSGGYNEQFF
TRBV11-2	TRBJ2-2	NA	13	TGTGCCAGCAGCTTATCCAGCGCCGGGGAGCTGTTTTTT	CASSLSSAGELFF
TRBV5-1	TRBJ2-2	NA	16	TGCGCCAGCAGCTTGGAGGGCGGGACTAACACCGGGGAGCTGTTTTTT	CASSLEGGTNTGELFF
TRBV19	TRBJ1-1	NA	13	TGTGCCAGTATCTGGACGGAGAACACTGAAGTTTTCTTT	CASIWTENTEVFF
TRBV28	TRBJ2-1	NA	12	TGTGCCAGCAGTTTAGCACACAATGAGCAGTTCTTC	CASSLAHNEQFF